The rows below give T cell receptor beta chains drawn from one sample of a study of cytomegalovirus exposure and HLA in healthy donors. The method was immunoSEQ multiplex PCR; TCRdb's version includes in-frame clones alone and lacks a portion of them. The data contain about 140,000 clones, about three quarters of them singletons. What was sequenced was PBMCs. The receptors derive from a woman in her thirties in good health and CMV-seronegative. The CDR3 runs from the conserved cysteine through the conserved F or W. Fields, in order: V gene, clone size, J gene, D gene, CDR3 DNA, CDR3 protein. A D gene is named only where the DNA matches it firmly. Rows give clone size only sometimes, using once, few, many, or a class for an expanded clone.

v_call: TRBV5-8; clone_size: -; j_call: TRBJ2-2; d_call: TRBD2; cdr3_nt: TGTGCCAGCAGCCCACCGGGACTAGCGGGGGGGGCCGGGGAGCTGTTTTTT; cdr3_aa: CASSPPGLAGGAGELFF
v_call: TRBV6-5; clone_size: -; j_call: TRBJ1-1; d_call: -; cdr3_nt: TGTGCCAGCGGGGCGCCAATGAACACTGAAGCTTTCTTT; cdr3_aa: CASGAPMNTEAFF
v_call: TRBV7-3; clone_size: -; j_call: TRBJ2-3; d_call: -; cdr3_nt: TGTGCCAGCAGCTTCTCCCGCACAGATACGCAGTATTTT; cdr3_aa: CASSFSRTDTQYF
v_call: TRBV6-1; clone_size: -; j_call: TRBJ2-5; d_call: -; cdr3_nt: TGTGCCAGCAGTGAAGCCCCCTACGCGGAACAAGAGACCCAGTACTTC; cdr3_aa: CASSEAPYAEQETQYF
v_call: TRBV7-2; clone_size: few; j_call: TRBJ2-2; d_call: TRBD2; cdr3_nt: TGTGCCAGCAGCTTAGCGGCGGGGGGCCTCACCGGGGAGCTGTTTTTT; cdr3_aa: CASSLAAGGLTGELFF
v_call: TRBV19; clone_size: -; j_call: TRBJ1-1; d_call: -; cdr3_nt: TGTGCCAGTAGTGACAGACCCCACACTGAAGCTTTCTTT; cdr3_aa: CASSDRPHTEAFF
v_call: TRBV30; clone_size: -; j_call: TRBJ2-7; d_call: -; cdr3_nt: TGTGCCTGGAGCCCGGGACACTCCTACGAGCAGTACTTC; cdr3_aa: CAWSPGHSYEQYF
v_call: TRBV6-6; clone_size: -; j_call: TRBJ1-1; d_call: -; cdr3_nt: TGTGCCAGCAGTAACCGCCGGGACTCAGAAGCTTTCTTT; cdr3_aa: CASSNRRDSEAFF
v_call: TRBV9; clone_size: -; j_call: TRBJ2-7; d_call: -; cdr3_nt: TGTGCCAGCAGCCCCCTGGGGAGCTACGAGCAGTACTTC; cdr3_aa: CASSPLGSYEQYF
v_call: TRBV7-6; clone_size: -; j_call: TRBJ2-1; d_call: -; cdr3_nt: TGTGCCAGCAGCCCAGCGGGTTTTGCGGGGAATGAGCAGTTCTTC; cdr3_aa: CASSPAGFAGNEQFF